This T cell receptor (beta chain) was retrieved from a study of cytomegalovirus exposure and HLA in healthy donors. General study results and limits: Donors were assumed by presence/absence analyses to have roughly uniform sequencing depth.

Regarding this clone: Its target is unknown.

The PCR ran on 60 Vbeta and 13 Jbeta primers. Original processing notes: Unique TCR beta chains numbered approximately 80 million in a later analysis, with around 10 million shared. Generated by immunoSEQ multiplex PCR, the TCRdb table keeps only in-frame clones and is missing some. V and J calls and clone size come straight from that table; D and trimming were deduced from the DNA. The sample shows approximately 160,000 clones, around four fifths of them seen only once. Specimen: PBMCs. The sequence was obtained from a man between 18 and 29 years old in good health and CMV-seropositive.

In DNA, the CDR3 is TGTGCCAGCAGTGCAGGACAGGGGCCAAGCTCCTACGAGCAGTACTTC. Encoded protein: CASSAGQGPSSYEQYF. The chain combines TRBV2 with TRBJ2-7; 9 bases are a match to TRBD1. Germline lookup yields CDR1 SNHLY and CDR2 FYNNEI. With V trimmed by 4 bases and J by 0 bases, 7 bases remained unmatched. The length of the CDR3 is 16 residues. The full variable domain, its missing parts supplied by reference TRBV2 and TRBJ2-7, is EPEVTQTPSHQVTQMGQEVILRCVPISNHLYFYWYRQILGQKVEFLVSFYNNEISEKSEIFDDQFSVERPDGSNFTLKIRSTKLEDSAMYFCASSAGQGPSSYEQYFGPGTRLTVT.